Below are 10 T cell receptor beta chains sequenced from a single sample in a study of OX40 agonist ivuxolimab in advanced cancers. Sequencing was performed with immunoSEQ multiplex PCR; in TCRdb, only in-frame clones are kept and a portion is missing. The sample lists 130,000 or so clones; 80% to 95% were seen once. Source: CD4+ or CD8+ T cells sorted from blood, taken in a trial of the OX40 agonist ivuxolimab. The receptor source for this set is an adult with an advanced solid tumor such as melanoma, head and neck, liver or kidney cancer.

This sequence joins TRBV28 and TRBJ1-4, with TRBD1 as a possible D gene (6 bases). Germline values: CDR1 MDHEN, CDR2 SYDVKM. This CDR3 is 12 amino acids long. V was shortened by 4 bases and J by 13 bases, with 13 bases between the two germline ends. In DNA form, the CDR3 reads TGTGCCAGCAGTTCTGGACAGCTACGACTGTTTTTT. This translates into CASSSGQLRLFF. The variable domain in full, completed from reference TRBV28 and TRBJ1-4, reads DVKVTQSSRYLVKRTGEKVFLECVQDMDHENMFWYRQDPGLGLRLIYFSYDVKMKEKGDIPEGYSVSREKKERFSLILESASTNQTSMYLCASSSGQLRLFFGSGTQLSVL.

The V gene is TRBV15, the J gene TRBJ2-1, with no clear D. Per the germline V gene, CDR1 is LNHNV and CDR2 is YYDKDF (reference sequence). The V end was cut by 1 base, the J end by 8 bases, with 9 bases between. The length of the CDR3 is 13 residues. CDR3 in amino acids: CATSRGPRDEQFF. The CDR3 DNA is TGTGCCACCAGCAGAGGACCCCGGGATGAGCAGTTCTTC.

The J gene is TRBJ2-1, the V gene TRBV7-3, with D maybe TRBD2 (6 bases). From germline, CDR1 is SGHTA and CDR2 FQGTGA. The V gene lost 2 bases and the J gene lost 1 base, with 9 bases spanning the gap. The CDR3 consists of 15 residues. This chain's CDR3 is CASSLGGASYNEQFF. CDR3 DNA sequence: TGTGCCAGCAGCTTAGGCGGGGCTTCCTACAATGAGCAGTTCTTC.

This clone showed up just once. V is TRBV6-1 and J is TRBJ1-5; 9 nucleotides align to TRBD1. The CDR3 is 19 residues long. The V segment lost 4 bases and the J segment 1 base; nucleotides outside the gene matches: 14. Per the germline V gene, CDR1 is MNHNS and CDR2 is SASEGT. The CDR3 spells CASSGSPGQGAKSNQPQHF. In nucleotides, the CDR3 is TGTGCCAGCAGTGGGAGCCCGGGACAGGGAGCTAAAAGCAATCAGCCCCAGCATTTT.

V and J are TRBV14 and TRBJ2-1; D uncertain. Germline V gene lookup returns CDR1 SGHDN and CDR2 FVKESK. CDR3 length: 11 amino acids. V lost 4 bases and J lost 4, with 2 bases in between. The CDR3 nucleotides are TGTGCCAGCAGCCTGTACAATGAGCAGTTCTTC. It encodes CASSLYNEQFF.

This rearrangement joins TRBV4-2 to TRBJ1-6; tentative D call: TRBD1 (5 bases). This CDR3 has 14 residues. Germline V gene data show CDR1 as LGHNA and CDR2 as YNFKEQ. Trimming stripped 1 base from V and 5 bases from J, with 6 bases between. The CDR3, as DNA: TGTGCCAGCAGCCAAGGGGGGGATAATTCACCCCTCCACTTT. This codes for CASSQGGDNSPLHF.

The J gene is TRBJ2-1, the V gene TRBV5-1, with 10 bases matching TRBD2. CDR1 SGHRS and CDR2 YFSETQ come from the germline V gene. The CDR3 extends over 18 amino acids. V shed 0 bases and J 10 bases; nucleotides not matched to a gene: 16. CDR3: CASSLAEGGLAGVREQFF. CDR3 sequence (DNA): TGCGCCAGCAGCTTGGCCGAAGGTGGGCTAGCGGGAGTACGGGAGCAGTTCTTC.

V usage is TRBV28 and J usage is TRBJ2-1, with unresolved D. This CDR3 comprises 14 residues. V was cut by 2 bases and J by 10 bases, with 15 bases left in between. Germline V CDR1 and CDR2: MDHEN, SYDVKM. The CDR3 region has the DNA TGTGCCAGCAGTTTAAGACTCCCTTCGAGGGAGCAGTTCTTC. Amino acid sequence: CASSLRLPSREQFF.

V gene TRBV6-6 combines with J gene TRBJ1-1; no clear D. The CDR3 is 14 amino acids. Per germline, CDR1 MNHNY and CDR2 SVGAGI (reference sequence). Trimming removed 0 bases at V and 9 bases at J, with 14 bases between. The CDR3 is CASSYSFREAKAFF. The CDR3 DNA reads TGTGCCAGCAGTTACTCGTTTCGCGAGGCAAAAGCTTTCTTT.

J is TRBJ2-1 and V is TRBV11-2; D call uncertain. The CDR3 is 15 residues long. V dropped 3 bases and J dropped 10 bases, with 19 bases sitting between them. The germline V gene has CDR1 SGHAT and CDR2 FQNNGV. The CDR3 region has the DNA TGTGCCAGCAGCTTCATGGCCCGGGCGATGGGGGAGCAGTTCTTC. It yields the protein CASSFMARAMGEQFF. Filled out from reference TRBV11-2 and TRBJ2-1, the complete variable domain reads EAGVAQSPRYKIIEKRQSVAFWCNPISGHATLYWYQQILGQGPKLLIQFQNNGVVDDSQLPKDRFSAERLKGVDSTLKIQPAKLEDSAVYLCASSFMARAMGEQFFGPGTRLTVL.